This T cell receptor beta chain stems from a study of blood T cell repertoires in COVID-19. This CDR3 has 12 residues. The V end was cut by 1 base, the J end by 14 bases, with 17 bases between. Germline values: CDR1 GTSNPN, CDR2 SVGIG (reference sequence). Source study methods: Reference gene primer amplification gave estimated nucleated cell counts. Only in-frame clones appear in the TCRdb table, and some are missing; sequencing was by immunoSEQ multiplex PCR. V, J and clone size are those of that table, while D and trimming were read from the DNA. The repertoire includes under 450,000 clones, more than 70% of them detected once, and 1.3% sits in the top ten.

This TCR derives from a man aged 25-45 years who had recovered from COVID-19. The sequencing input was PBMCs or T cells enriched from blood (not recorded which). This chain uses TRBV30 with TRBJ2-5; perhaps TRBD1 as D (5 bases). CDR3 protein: CAWSGKGLGLYF. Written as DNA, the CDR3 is TGTGCCTGGAGTGGAAAGGGGCTTGGTCTTTACTTC.